This TCR beta chain was sequenced in a study of PD-1 blockade in classical Hodgkin lymphoma. Patients all relapsed after autologous stem cell transplantation, and there was variation in brentuximab vedotin exposure. Magnetic negative selection of thawed PBMCs was the method by which CD4+ T cells were purified. The assay was immunoSEQ multiplex PCR, and TCRdb's table has in-frame clones only and misses some. The sample consists of approximately 30,000 clones, about three quarters of them appearing once. V trimming: 3 bases; J trimming: 2 bases; junction bases outside the gene matches: 6. Per germline, CDR1 LGHNA and CDR2 YNFKEQ. The CDR3 is made up of 16 amino acids.

The TCR comes from a human donor with classical Hodgkin lymphoma. The V call is TRBV4-2, the J call TRBJ1-1; 10 bases map to TRBD1. Sequences were derived from CD4+ T cells from blood, sampled at baseline. In nucleotides, the CDR3 is TGTGCCAGCAGCCACCCGACAGGGGGCGAAAACACTGAAGCTTTCTTT. Residues: CASSHPTGGENTEAFF.